The 21 T cell receptor beta chains in this list originate from one sample, sequenced in a study of T-cell memory formation after mild COVID-19. MiXCR, run by TCRdb on the 5' RACE reads, gives a single entry per CDR3 protein. The repertoire has 250,000 to 350,000 distinct CDR3 sequences, around 19% of them found once; the top ten carry around 21%. The source material was PBMCs or a T cell subset sorted from them (not recorded which). The origin of the receptors is a man between 18 and 35 years old who had mild COVID-19 (a few samples of this study predate the infection). Cell type and time point are not known.

This chain joins TRBV7-2 and TRBJ1-1; no reliable D call. This CDR3 is built from 14 residues. Germline values: CDR1 SGHTA, CDR2 FQGNSA. V was clipped by 5 bases and J by 9 bases, with 19 bases between them. In DNA form, the CDR3 reads TGTGCCAGCAGCCCGCGGAACCGTTGGACCCAAGCTTTCTTT. Its translation: CASSPRNRWTQAFF.

This clonotype was observed a handful of times. The chain has TRBV28 and TRBJ1-5; D is ambiguous. V lost 2 bases and J 4 bases, leaving 12 bases between the germline ends. This CDR3 spans 15 amino acids. Germline V lookup: CDR1 MDHEN, CDR2 SYDVKM. The CDR3 protein is CASSLVPGSNQPQHF. The CDR3 region has the DNA TGTGCCAGCAGTTTAGTTCCAGGCTCTAATCAGCCCCAGCATTTT.

The chain carries TRBV28 and TRBJ2-1, with D hard to call. V lost 8 bases and J lost 5, with 19 bases in between. Germline V gene data show CDR1 as MDHEN and CDR2 as SYDVKM. This CDR3 has 15 residues. The CDR3 DNA reads as TGTGCCAGCGGATCGGCGTCCACCTACGACAATGAGCAGTTCTTC. Translated, it gives CASGSASTYDNEQFF.

The chain has TRBV4-1 and TRBJ1-1, with 7 bases that match TRBD1. The CDR3 consists of 16 residues. The V segment lost 1 base and the J segment 6 bases; nucleotides outside the gene matches: 11. Germline V gene lookup returns CDR1 MGHRA and CDR2 YSYEKL. Here the CDR3 DNA reads TGCGCCAGCAGCCAAGTGGGAGGGGACAGATGGGCTGAAGCTTTCTTT. It yields the protein CASSQVGGDRWAEAFF.

The chain joins TRBV30 to TRBJ2-1; TRBD1 agrees at 11 bases. CDR1 GTSNPN and CDR2 SVGIG come from the germline V gene (reference sequence). V lost 2 bases to trimming and J lost 7 bases; unmatched junction nucleotides: 4. This CDR3 is built from 14 residues. The CDR3 DNA reads TGTGCCTGGAGTCGGACAGGGGGCAAGAATGAGCAGTTCTTC. Translated, it gives CAWSRTGGKNEQFF. Filled out from reference TRBV30 and TRBJ2-1, the complete variable domain reads SQTIHQWPATLVQPVGSPLSLECTVEGTSNPNLYWYRQAAGRGLQLLFYSVGIGQISSEVPQNLSASRPQDRQFILSSKKLLLSDSGFYLCAWSRTGGKNEQFFGPGTRLTVL.

V and J are TRBV11-1 and TRBJ2-2, with D maybe TRBD1 (5 bases). The germline CDR1 and CDR2 sequences are SGHAT and FQDESV (reference sequence). This CDR3 is 17 amino acids long. V was pared by 5 bases and J by 4 bases, with 20 bases between. CDR3 protein: CASSRPPGNGLTGELFF. The CDR3, as DNA: TGTGCCAGCAGCCGACCCCCAGGGAATGGTCTCACCGGGGAGCTGTTTTTT.

This clonotype was found a few times. CDR3 in amino acids: CASSSLPGRGNTGELFF. The CDR3 coding sequence is TGTGCCAGCAGTTCCCTCCCGGGACGGGGGAACACCGGGGAGCTGTTTTTT. The chain uses TRBV7-3 and TRBJ2-2, with D perhaps matching TRBD1 or TRBD2 (5 bases each). The V gene's germline CDR1 is SGHTA and CDR2 FQGTGA. V lost 6 bases and J lost 1, with 18 bases in between. This CDR3 is built from 17 residues.

This clonotype was found a few times. The chain links TRBV7-2 to TRBJ1-1; D not resolved. The V gene lost 2 bases and the J gene lost 0 bases, with 10 bases spanning the gap. CDR3 length: 15 residues. Germline V CDR1 and CDR2: SGHTA, FQGNSA. CDR3 in amino acids: CASSLTRELNTEAFF. The CDR3 DNA follows: TGTGCCAGCAGCTTAACGCGCGAATTGAACACTGAAGCTTTCTTT.

This clonotype was counted only a few times. This chain connects TRBV9 to TRBJ1-3; no clear D gene. In germline, CDR1 is SGDLS, CDR2 YYNGEE. The CDR3 loop spans 15 amino acids. V shed 2 bases and J shed 4 bases, with 13 bases lying between them. The CDR3 DNA reads TGTGCCAGCAGCGTGACGGGAGGGTCGGGAAACACCATATATTTT. Translated, it gives CASSVTGGSGNTIYF.

The chain uses TRBV11-1 and TRBJ2-3, with a possible D match to TRBD2 (7 bases). The CDR3 extends over 14 amino acids. From germline, CDR1 is SGHAT and CDR2 FQDESV (reference sequence). V was clipped by 4 bases and J by 4 bases, with 12 bases between them. The CDR3 coding sequence is TGTGCCAGCAGCTCCTGGGAGGGGGCAGATACGCAGTATTTT. It encodes CASSSWEGADTQYF.

This clonotype was picked up a small number of times. At one of its ends the junction is not consistent with the germline gene, which may arise from a read error. The chain employs TRBV20-1 and TRBJ1-1, with D uncertain. Germline CDR1 and CDR2: DFQATT and SNEGSKA (reference sequence). The CDR3 covers 11 residues. CDR3 sequence (DNA): TGCAGTGCTAGAGATCCCGAAGGAACCTTTTTT. It encodes CSARDPEGTFF.

This clonotype was counted many times. The chain carries TRBV20-1 and TRBJ2-7; D is unclear. Trimming removed 4 bases at V and 3 bases at J, with 16 bases between. Germline V gives CDR1 DFQATT, CDR2 SNEGSKA (reference sequence). The CDR3 has 14 amino acids. The CDR3 sequence: CSAIKPSIYYEQYV. In nucleotides, the CDR3 is TGCAGTGCTATAAAGCCCTCCATATACTACGAGCAGTACGTC.

The chain employs TRBV10-2 and TRBJ1-4; D is possibly TRBD1 (5 bases). With 3 bases removed from V and 8 bases from J, the gap between germline ends came to 10 bases. Germline V gene lookup returns CDR1 WSHSY and CDR2 SAAADI. The CDR3 sequence is 13 residues long. CDR3 DNA: TGCGCCAGCAGTGACTCCAGGGCGGAAAAACTGTTTTTT. Translating it yields CASSDSRAEKLFF.

The CDR3 reads CASSLSLGDGTQYF. In DNA form, the CDR3 reads TGCGCCAGCAGCTTGTCCCTGGGGGATGGGACCCAGTACTTC. The rearrangement joins TRBV5-1 to TRBJ2-5, with D perhaps matching TRBD1 or TRBD2 (5 bases each). Germline loops: CDR1 SGHRS, CDR2 YFSETQ. V was clipped by 1 base and J by 7 bases, with 14 bases between them. CDR3 length equals 14 residues.

This chain's CDR3 is CSAAERRGNQPQHF. CDR3 DNA: TGCAGTGCCGCCGAGCGTAGGGGCAATCAGCCCCAGCATTTT. This chain connects TRBV20-1 to TRBJ1-5; D is unresolved. The CDR3 has 14 amino acids. V was clipped by 6 bases and J by 2 bases, with 14 bases between them. Germline CDR1 and CDR2: DFQATT and SNEGSKA (reference sequence).

This rearrangement joins TRBV7-2 to TRBJ1-2; maybe TRBD1 (6 bases). The CDR3 consists of 13 residues. Between the trimmed V and J ends, which lost 3 bases and 13 bases, there was a span of 18 bases. Germline-derived CDR1 and CDR2 are SGHTA and FQGNSA. The CDR3 here is CASSLAITTGCTF. The DNA of the CDR3 is TGTGCCAGCAGCTTGGCCATTACCACAGGGTGCACCTTC.

The genes are TRBV12-3 or TRBV12-4 and TRBJ2-1, with D tentatively TRBD1 (7 bases). This CDR3 has 15 residues. Trimming removed 4 bases from V and 9 bases from J, with 19 bases in between. The CDR3 loop reads CASSWIPGGMGEQFF. For the CDR3, the DNA is TGTGCCAGCAGTTGGATCCCAGGGGGGATGGGTGAGCAGTTCTTC.

This clonotype appeared a few times. The chain combines TRBV9 with TRBJ2-7; perhaps TRBD1 as D (6 bases). The CDR3 is 14 residues long. Per germline, CDR1 SGDLS and CDR2 YYNGEE. The V end lost 3 bases, the J end lost 3 bases, and 13 bases lay between the germline ends. The CDR3 region is CASSEGNRVYEQYF. The CDR3 nucleotides are TGTGCCAGCAGCGAGGGGAACAGGGTCTACGAGCAGTACTTC.

V gene TRBV7-2 combines with J gene TRBJ1-1; D uncertain. V was shortened by 3 bases and J by 10 bases, with 18 bases between the two germline ends. CDR3 size: 14 residues. Germline V gene data show CDR1 as SGHTA and CDR2 as FQGNSA. The CDR3 is CASSFGDRGRVAFF. The DNA for the CDR3 is TGTGCCAGCAGCTTTGGTGACCGCGGACGGGTAGCTTTCTTT.

This clonotype was found many times. The V call is TRBV3-1, the J call TRBJ1-2, with D perhaps TRBD1 (5 bases). V lost 4 bases to trimming and J lost 0 bases, with 15 bases between them. The CDR3 is 16 residues long. Looked up from germline, CDR1 is LGHDT and CDR2 is YNNKEL (reference sequence). The CDR3 DNA follows: TGTGCCAGCAGCCGATCGATCGGGGGAGCTAACTATGGCTACACCTTC. Protein: CASSRSIGGANYGYTF.

This clonotype has only a few counts. V and J are TRBV7-3 and TRBJ1-1; D is ambiguous. This CDR3 contains 13 residues. CDR1 SGHTA and CDR2 FQGTGA come from the germline V gene. V shed 2 bases and J shed 1 base, with 5 bases lying between them. The CDR3 protein is CASSLWENTEAFF. The CDR3, as DNA: TGTGCCAGCAGCTTATGGGAGAACACTGAAGCTTTCTTT.